This T cell receptor (beta chain) was identified in a study of radiotherapy plus CTLA-4 blockade in lung cancer listed by TCRdb under 2018. As for the study more broadly: Among the enrolled patients, under 20% had an objective response, and approximately 33% reached disease control.

Receptor libraries were prepared by the immunoSEQ multiplex PCR assay. TCRdb stores this immuneACCESS table with in-frame sequences only. Part of the clones is absent; in the studies checked, under half of the shortfall reflects unresolved V genes, and no reason is known for the rest. The sample contains approximately 45,000 clones, almost 65% of them found a single time. In total, the top ten clones hold 15% to 20% of the sample. Study-wide conclusions, independent of this receptor: TCR clones derived from tumors expanded in peripheral blood after treatment with radiotherapy and ipilimumab. Increased serum interferon-beta after radiation, together with early dynamic changes in blood T cell clones, were reported to be the strongest predictors of response.

Focal radiation therapy combined with CTLA-4 blockade (ipilimumab) was tested in patients with chemo-refractory metastatic non-small-cell lung cancer. Reading from cysteine to phenylalanine, the CDR3 counts 19 amino acids. CDR3 DNA only is kept here, 57 bases in frame from base 1. V lost 0 bases and J lost 6 bases, and the count of bases not matched to a germline gene is 16. The germline V gene specifies LGHNA as CDR1 and YSLEER as CDR2. This clone appeared a few times. The antigen it binds to is not known. No qualities accompany the bases; no much larger clone lies one base away. The clonotype was recovered from a human donor with non-small cell lung cancer who had a partial response to radiotherapy plus ipilimumab. This receptor chain uses TRBV4-3 and TRBJ2-1; the junction holds 8 bases that match TRBD2. The specimen comprised peripheral blood, sampled from a patient treated with radiotherapy plus ipilimumab. The nucleotides are TGCGCCAGCAGCCAAGATATTGCAGGTTCGACGGCGGGGGGCAATGAGCAGTTCTTC. This sequence encodes CASSQDIAGSTAGGNEQFF.